Below, one T cell receptor beta chain is given with its context. The antigen is undetermined. This entry belongs to a study of cytomegalovirus exposure and HLA in healthy donors. Study results and limitations: There were around 160 TCR beta chains listed as cytomegalovirus-associated.

The PCR had 60 Vbeta and 13 Jbeta primers. Measured with immunoSEQ multiplex PCR; TCRdb has only the in-frame clones, and not every one. The sample lists 150,000 to 200,000 clones, 70% to 85% occurring once. The clonotype comes from a young woman in good health and CMV-seronegative. Sequenced: PBMCs.

CDR3 residues: CASSQEGEDAGEQYF. Written as DNA, the CDR3 is TGTGCCAGCAGCCAAGAAGGTGAAGACGCGGGCGAGCAGTACTTC. V usage is TRBV4-2 and J usage is TRBJ2-5; D may be TRBD2 (5 bases). The end of the DNA aligns better with TRBJ2-7, so the J call may be wrong. The CDR3 length is 15 residues. Germline CDR1 is LGHNA and CDR2 is YNFKEQ.